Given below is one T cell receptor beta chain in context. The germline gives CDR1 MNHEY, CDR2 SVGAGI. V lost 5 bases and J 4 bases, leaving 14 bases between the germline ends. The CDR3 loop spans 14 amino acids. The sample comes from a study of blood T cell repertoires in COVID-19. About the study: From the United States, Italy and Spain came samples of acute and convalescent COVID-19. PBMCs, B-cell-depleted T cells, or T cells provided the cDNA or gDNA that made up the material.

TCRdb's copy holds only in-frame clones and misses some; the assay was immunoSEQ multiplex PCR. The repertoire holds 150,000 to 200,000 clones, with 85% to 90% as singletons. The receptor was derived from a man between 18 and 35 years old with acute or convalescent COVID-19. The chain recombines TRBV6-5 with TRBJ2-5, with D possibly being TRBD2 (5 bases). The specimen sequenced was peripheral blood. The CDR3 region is CASSRQRGRETQYF. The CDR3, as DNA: TGTGCCAGCAGTCGTCAGAGAGGGCGAGAGACCCAGTACTTC.